This T cell receptor beta chain is drawn from a study of T-cell memory formation after mild COVID-19 (dated by TCRdb to the early 2020s). Study-level background: TCR sequence clusters from the two donors were found to be largely donor specific. In a couple of donors, T-cell clones that expanded and contracted after mild COVID-19 were tracked by sequencing TCRalpha and TCRbeta repertoires over time. The cohort comprised two young, previously healthy adult volunteers, one female and one male. The investigation overall reported the following: Only a couple of mild cases were covered by the study, and larger cohorts that include severe cases with pre-infection samples were considered necessary. SARS-CoV-2 specificity was not confirmed for the second-wave clones peaking on day 37. The detection of some responding clones in pre-infection memory suggests that pre-existing cross-reactive memory T cells joined the SARS-CoV-2 response. Contracting CD4+ clones were found mainly in CM and EM memory subsets, while CD8+ clones were enriched in EMRA. Balanced CD4/CD8 phenotypes were observed for clones contracting from day 15 to 85, whereas a bias towards CD4+ was observed for a second wave of clones expanding from day 15 to 37.

V is pruned by 1 base and J by 4 bases, leaving 4 bases of the junction without a gene match. The CDR3, from cysteine to phenylalanine, totals 15 residues. CDR3 DNA is the only sequence kept; it has 45 bases, read in frame from the first base. CDR1 and CDR2, looked up from the germline V gene, are SGHNT and YENEEA. Ficoll-Paque density gradient centrifugation was the method used to isolate PBMCs. This clonotype was detected many times. The target of this receptor is not known. Per-nucleotide qualities are absent, and no much larger clonotype sits a single base away. The listed sequencing device is Illumina NovaSeq 6000. TCRalpha and TCRbeta cDNA libraries were constructed by 5'RACE with constant-segment primers, with sample barcodes and unique molecular identifiers being introduced. RNA was extracted from every sample with Trizol reagent. Libraries were amplified in two PCR steps, with a second sample barcode and Illumina TruSeq adapters added in the second step. Sequencing of the libraries was done on an Illumina NovaSeq, producing 2 x 150 bp paired-end reads. The authors' analysis ran thus. With migec v1.2.7, reads were demultiplexed and then collapsed into UMI-guided consensus sequences. Using mixcr v2.1.11, the UMI consensuses were aligned to TRA and TRB V and J templates and assembled into clonotypes. Expanded or contracted clonotypes were those called significant by both edgeR and NoisET, with noise models trained on biological replicates. For edgeR calls, the cutoffs were a false discovery rate-adjusted p below 0.01 and a log2 fold-change threshold of 1. PCA with hierarchical clustering of max-normalized trajectories of the 1000 most abundant clonotypes was used as exploratory dynamics analysis. The CD4 or CD8 phenotype of responding clones was assigned using the separately sequenced CD4+ and CD8+ repertoires. Using fastp at Q25 and MiXCR, TCRdb reprocessed the public reads and kept productive beta chains. Identical CDR3 proteins give one entry, which carries the most common genes and DNA. These V and J calls are TCRdb output, not the study's own analysis. For this sample the table gives about 300,000 distinct CDR3 sequences, of which 15% to 20% were detected only once. Of the sample, under 25% is held by the ten largest clones.

The sequence was collected from a man between 18 and 35 years old who had mild COVID-19 (a few samples of this study predate the infection). The sample titles of this study are shuffled in the database, so cell type and time point are left out; the donor was told from shared clones. Source material: PBMCs or a T cell subset sorted from them (not recorded which). The sequence links TRBV11-3 to TRBJ2-1, with 7 junctional bases fitting TRBD2. The CDR3 protein: CASSLGLASYNEQFF. Read as DNA, the sequence is TGTGCCAGCAGCTTAGGACTAGCATCTTACAATGAGCAGTTCTTC. When the CDR3 is completed using the reference TRBV11-3 and TRBJ2-1 genes on either side, the full variable domain is EAGVVQSPRYKIIEKKQPVAFWCNPISGHNTLYWYLQNLGQGPELLIRYENEEAVDDSQLPKDRFSAERLKGVDSTLKIQPAELGDSAVYLCASSLGLASYNEQFFGPGTRLTVL.